Detailed here is one T cell receptor (beta chain). The table lists this clonotype with a few counts. Its antigen is still unknown. Base-call qualities are not available, and no considerably larger clone is one nucleotide away. The data originate from a study of T-cell memory formation after mild COVID-19 (dated by TCRdb to 2020 to 2022). General notes on the study: TCR sequence clusters from the two donors were found to be largely donor specific. In a couple of donors, T-cell clones that expanded and contracted after mild COVID-19 were tracked by sequencing TCRalpha and TCRbeta repertoires over time. Two young, previously healthy adult volunteers, one female and one male, were included in the cohort.

Ficoll-Paque density gradient centrifugation was used to isolate PBMCs. Sequencing was performed on an Illumina NovaSeq 6000. Using 5'RACE with constant-segment primers, TCRalpha and TCRbeta cDNA libraries were constructed, with sample barcodes and unique molecular identifiers added in the process. RNA was extracted from every sample with Trizol reagent. Library amplification was performed in two PCR steps, and a second sample barcode and Illumina TruSeq adapters were introduced in the second step. Libraries were sequenced on an Illumina NovaSeq with 2 x 150 bp paired-end reads. For the original study's pipeline: With migec v1.2.7, reads were demultiplexed and then collapsed into UMI-guided consensus sequences. Using mixcr v2.1.11, the UMI consensuses were aligned to TRA and TRB V and J templates and assembled into clonotypes. Clonotypes were classified as expanded or contracted when called significant by both edgeR and NoisET, with noise models trained on biological replicates. For edgeR calls, the thresholds were a false discovery rate-adjusted p below 0.01 and a log2 fold-change of 1. As an exploratory analysis of dynamics, max-normalized trajectories of the 1000 most abundant clonotypes were examined with PCA combined with hierarchical clustering. The CD4 or CD8 phenotype of responding clones was assigned using the separately sequenced CD4+ and CD8+ repertoires. TCRdb redid the processing of the public reads, applying fastp at Q25 and MiXCR, and retained in-frame beta chains. A single entry per CDR3 protein holds the most common genes and DNA from its merged rows. The V and J calls shown here were made by TCRdb, not taken from the authors' results. This sample gives 470,000 or so distinct CDR3 sequences in total; about 18% of them show up just once. The biggest ten clones account for over 9% of the sample.

Beyond this particular receptor, the publication reports: Contracting CD4+ clones were found mainly in CM and EM memory subsets, while CD8+ clones were enriched in EMRA. SARS-CoV-2 specificity of the second-wave clones peaking on day 37 was not confirmed. The study included only a couple of mild cases, and larger cohorts that include severe cases with pre-infection samples were judged to be necessary. Clones contracting from day 15 to 85 had balanced CD4/CD8 phenotypes, while a second wave expanding from day 15 to 37 was biased towards CD4+. Some responding clones were found in pre-infection memory, which suggests that pre-existing cross-reactive memory T cells took part in the SARS-CoV-2 response.

The receptor's source is an adult woman who had mild COVID-19 (a few samples of this study predate the infection). The sample titles of this study are shuffled in the database, so cell type and time point are left out; the donor was told from shared clones. Sequenced input: PBMCs or a T cell subset sorted from them (not recorded which).

The DNA sequence is as follows: TGTGCCAGCAGCTTACGGGGGGGGACCCAGTACTTC. The resulting protein is CASSLRGGTQYF. The V and J genes are TRBV7-2 and TRBJ2-5; 8 central nucleotides agree with TRBD2. Sequences SGHTA (CDR1) and FQGNSA (CDR2) are obtained from the germline V gene. Trimming takes 2 bases off V and 7 bases off J; junction bases not matched to a gene: 0. CDR3 length: 12 amino acids, cysteine to phenylalanine. Just CDR3 DNA is preserved here, 36 bases in frame from base 1.